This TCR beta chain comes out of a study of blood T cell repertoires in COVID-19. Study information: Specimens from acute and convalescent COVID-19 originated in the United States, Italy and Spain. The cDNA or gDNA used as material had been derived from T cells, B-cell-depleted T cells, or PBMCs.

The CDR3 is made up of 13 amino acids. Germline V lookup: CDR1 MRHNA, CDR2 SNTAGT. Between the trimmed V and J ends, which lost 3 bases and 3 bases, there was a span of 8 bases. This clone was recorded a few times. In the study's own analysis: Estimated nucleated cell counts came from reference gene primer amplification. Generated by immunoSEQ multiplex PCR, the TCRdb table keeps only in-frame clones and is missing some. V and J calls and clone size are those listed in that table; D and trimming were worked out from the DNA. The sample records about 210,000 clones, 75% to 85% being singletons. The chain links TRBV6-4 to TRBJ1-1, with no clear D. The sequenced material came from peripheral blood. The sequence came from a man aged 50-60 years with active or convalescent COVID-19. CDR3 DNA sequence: TGTGCCAGCAGTGAGTACACCCACACTGAAGCTTTCTTT. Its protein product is CASSEYTHTEAFF.